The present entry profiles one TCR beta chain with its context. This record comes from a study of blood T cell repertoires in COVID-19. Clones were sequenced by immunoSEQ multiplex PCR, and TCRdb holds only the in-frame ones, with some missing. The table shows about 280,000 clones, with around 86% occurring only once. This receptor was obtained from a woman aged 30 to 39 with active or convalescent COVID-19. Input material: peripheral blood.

The CDR3 reads CASSSRQGISPLHF. The DNA for the CDR3 is TGTGCCAGCAGCAGCAGACAGGGGATCTCACCCCTCCACTTT. J is TRBJ1-6 and V is TRBV5-8, with 8 bases identical to TRBD1. The junction had 7 bases not matched to a gene; V was cut back by 4 bases and J by 10 bases. CDR1 SGHTS and CDR2 YDEGEE come from the germline V gene. The CDR3 runs to 14 residues.